These T cell receptor beta chains were read from a single sample in a study of blood T cell repertoires in COVID-19. Measured with immunoSEQ multiplex PCR; TCRdb has only the in-frame clones, and not every one. The sample records some 400,000 clones, around 87% being singletons. Sequencing was done on a sample of peripheral blood. These receptors all stem from a woman in her 30s with COVID-19, enrolled during active disease. The CDR3 runs from the conserved cysteine through the conserved F or W. D genes are given only for firm matches. Size is omitted from some rows. Given values are once, few, many or a class for expanded clones.

>TRBV7-6|-|TRBJ2-7|TRBD2
TGTGCCAGCAGCTTAGGAAGGTTTGGCGGGAGGGCGGGATACGAGCAGTACTTC
CASSLGRFGGRAGYEQYF
>TRBV7-2|-|TRBJ2-7|TRBD1
TGTGCCAGCAGCTCGGCGACAGGGGTCCCCTACGAGCAGTACTTC
CASSSATGVPYEQYF
>TRBV30|-|TRBJ1-5|-
TGTGCCTACGATCCCGACGGCAGGGGAAATCAGCCCCAGCATTTT
CAYDPDGRGNQPQHF
>TRBV5-5|-|TRBJ2-2|TRBD1
TGTGCCAGCAGCTTGAGGGGACAGGTGAACACCGGGGAGCTGTTTTTT
CASSLRGQVNTGELFF
>TRBV3-1/TRBV3-2|-|TRBJ2-5|-
TGTGCCAGCAGCCTCGTCGGGACCCAGTACTTC
CASSLVGTQYF
>TRBV5-5|-|TRBJ2-3|TRBD2
TGTGCCAGCAGCTTGCCCGGGAGGGGAGATACGCAGTATTTT
CASSLPGRGDTQYF
>TRBV4-3|few|TRBJ1-5|TRBD1
TGCGCCAGCAGCCCAGGGACAGGGACGGTCAATCAGCCCCAGCATTTT
CASSPGTGTVNQPQHF
>TRBV5-4|-|TRBJ2-7|-
TGTGCCAGCAGCCGGGGGAGGGTGGGACAACCCTACGAGCAGTACTTC
CASSRGRVGQPYEQYF
>TRBV5-4|-|TRBJ2-5|-
TGTGCCAGCAGTCTCGGGGGAGCCCAAGAGACCCAGTACTTC
CASSLGGAQETQYF
>TRBV10-3|-|TRBJ2-7|TRBD2
TGTGCCATCAGTGAGTCCCCAGCGGGAGGGTACGAGCAGTACTTC
CAISESPAGGYEQYF
>TRBV5-1|-|TRBJ2-7|-
TGCGCCAGCAGCTTGGTTCGAGCGGGCTCCTACGAGCAGTACTTC
CASSLVRAGSYEQYF
>TRBV28|once|TRBJ2-1|TRBD2
TGTGCCACCTCAGTTACCGGGAGGACTTACAATGAGCAGTTCTTC
CATSVTGRTYNEQFF
>TRBV6-5|few|TRBJ2-2|TRBD1
TGTGCCAGCAGTTACTGGACAGGGTCCGGCGGCGGGGAGCTGTTTTTT
CASSYWTGSGGGELFF
>TRBV5-1|-|TRBJ2-5|TRBD2
TGCGCCAGCAGCCTAACCGGGACTAGCGGGAGGCCCCAAGAGACCCAGTACTTC
CASSLTGTSGRPQETQYF
>TRBV11-2|-|TRBJ2-5|TRBD1
TGTGCCAGCAGCTTAGGGGACAGGGCCAGGGAGACCCAGTACTTC
CASSLGDRARETQYF
>TRBV6-5|-|TRBJ2-2|-
TGTGCCAGCATCGGGTATGGGGGCGTCGGGGAGCTGTTTTTT
CASIGYGGVGELFF
>TRBV27|-|TRBJ2-1|TRBD1
TGTGCCAGCAGTCCATACCTCGACAGGGATGTGTTCTTC
CASSPYLDRDVFF
>TRBV2|-|TRBJ2-7|TRBD1
TGTGCCAGCAGGAGGGACAGGGGGTACGAGCAGTACTTC
CASRRDRGYEQYF
>TRBV28|-|TRBJ1-4|TRBD1
TGTGCCAGCAGTGTCCTGGACAGGGGAGATGAAAAACTGTTTTTT
CASSVLDRGDEKLFF
>TRBV14|few|TRBJ2-1|TRBD1
TGTGCCAGCAGCCAGACAGGGGTCCCCTACAATGAGCAGTTCTTC
CASSQTGVPYNEQFF
>TRBV10-3|-|TRBJ2-7|-
TGTGCCATCAGTGAGGCCCTGACTAGGGCCACCTACGAGCAGTACTTC
CAISEALTRATYEQYF
>TRBV5-1|once|TRBJ2-7|TRBD1
TGCGCCAGCAGCCCTGACCGGACAGGGGGCTACGAGCAGTACTTC
CASSPDRTGGYEQYF
>TRBV10-3|-|TRBJ1-6|TRBD1
TGTGCCATCAGTGGTGGACAGGGGATATCACCCCTCCACTTT
CAISGGQGISPLHF
>TRBV5-1|-|TRBJ1-6|TRBD1
TGCGCCAGCAGTACCCGGACAGGTGCATATAATTCACCCCTCCACTTT
CASSTRTGAYNSPLHF
>TRBV2|-|TRBJ2-1|-
TGTGCCACCGGCCAGCCAGGGTCCTTAGGTGAGCAGTTCTTC
CATGQPGSLGEQFF
>TRBV7-2|-|TRBJ2-7|TRBD2
TGTGCCAGCAGCCCCCCCTATAGCGGGGTTCGCGAGCAGTACTTC
CASSPPYSGVREQYF
>TRBV7-2|once|TRBJ2-3|-
TGTGCCAGCAGCTTAGCGCCAGCGGATACGCAGTATTTT
CASSLAPADTQYF